These 20 T cell receptor beta chains originate from one sample sequenced in a study of metastatic and nonmetastatic thyroid tumors. Through MiXCR, TCRdb re-clonotyped the PCR reads. The repertoire holds about 33,000 clones, with roughly a sixth as singletons. No treatment had been given to any patient before thyroid surgery. The sequencing sample was made of blood. These receptors came from a male donor with papillary thyroid cancer or a benign thyroid nodule (not recorded which). Some clones in this sample may be carry-over from other donors' samples.

The sample holds many counts of this clone. The chain recombines TRBV19 with TRBJ1-5; possible D gene TRBD1, 5 bases. The CDR3 loop spans 15 amino acids. Trimming cost V 3 bases and J 8 bases, with 17 bases left between them. CDR1 and CDR2 (germline): LNHDA, SQIVND (reference sequence). The CDR3 coding sequence is TGTGCCAGTAGTATCGGCGGGTATTTCAGGGAGCCCCAGCATTTT. This translates into CASSIGGYFREPQHF.

The CDR3 bases are TGTGCCAGCAGCGGCGGGGGTTTTGTGACCATGGCTTTCTTT. It yields the protein CASSGGGFVTMAFF. This chain joins TRBV9 and TRBJ1-1; D may be TRBD1 (5 bases). In germline, CDR1 is SGDLS, CDR2 YYNGEE. The ends were cut back, 3 bases at V and 11 bases at J, with 20 bases in the middle. This CDR3 is built from 14 residues.

In its sample, this clone was seen many times. The genes are TRBV5-1 and TRBJ2-3, with 9 bases fitting TRBD1. Germline trimming cut 2 bases from V and 3 bases from J; bases unmatched to any gene: 7. Germline V gene data show CDR1 as SGHRS and CDR2 as YFSETQ. This CDR3 spans 16 amino acids. The CDR3 region is CASSLKAGQGTDTQYF. The CDR3 DNA reads TGCGCCAGCAGCTTAAAAGCGGGACAGGGAACAGATACGCAGTATTTT.

This clone has ten or more counts. The chain has TRBV20-1 and TRBJ1-4; TRBD1 agrees at 7 bases. The CDR3 sequence is 12 residues long. Germline loops: CDR1 DFQATT, CDR2 SNEGSKA (reference sequence). The CDR3 is CSVGQTNEKLFF. CDR3 coding DNA: TGCAGCGTGGGACAGACTAATGAAAAACTGTTTTTT.

This chain connects TRBV29-1 to TRBJ1-5; perhaps TRBD1 as D (6 bases). Looked up from germline, CDR1 is SQVTM and CDR2 is ANQGSEA. The CDR3 contains 13 residues. The CDR3 nucleotides are TGCAGTGCTAGAACGGGACAACGACAGCCCCAGCATTTT. Translated: CSARTGQRQPQHF.

At least ten counts were recorded for this clone. The gene calls are TRBV14 and TRBJ2-7, with 14 bases fitting TRBD2. The germline gives CDR1 SGHDN, CDR2 FVKESK. Unmatched junction bases numbered 9, after V lost 3 bases and J lost 5 bases. This CDR3 spans 17 amino acids. The CDR3 is CASSHSSGLAGGNEQYF. The CDR3 nucleotides read TGTGCCAGCAGCCATTCCTCAGGACTAGCGGGAGGTAACGAGCAGTACTTC.

There are a few counts of this clone. The chain carries TRBV28 and TRBJ2-7, with 10 bases lining up with TRBD1. After removal of 5 bases from V and 5 bases from J, the junction contained 9 bases not matched to a gene. Germline V CDR1 and CDR2: MDHEN, SYDVKM. The CDR3 is made up of 15 amino acids. CDR3 residues: CASSRPGQGLNEQYF. CDR3 nucleotide sequence: TGTGCCAGCAGTCGGCCGGGACAGGGGTTGAACGAGCAGTACTTC.

This clone was detected ten times or more. The CDR3, as DNA: TGTGCCAGTAGGATCTCAGGGTCTGGGAGCGGCTACACCTTC. This sequence encodes CASRISGSGSGYTF. The chain couples TRBV19 to TRBJ1-2; D perhaps matches TRBD1 (5 bases). V lost 6 bases to trimming and J lost 8 bases, with 19 bases between them. Looked up from germline, CDR1 is LNHDA and CDR2 is SQIVND (reference sequence). CDR3 length equals 14 residues.

This clone was detected many times. The genes are TRBV6-7 and TRBJ1-1, with D possibly matching TRBD1 (6 bases). TRBV6-7 is identified as an open reading frame with a role that is uncertain. Trimming took off 10 bases at V and 5 bases at J, with 20 bases between the two ends. This CDR3 spans 14 amino acids. The CDR3 coding sequence is TGTGCCACCGCCGGGGGGGGCAGGGTAACTGAAGCTTTCTTT. It translates to CATAGGGRVTEAFF.

Comment on this clone: A read error may produce the germline difference seen at one junction end. Other nucleotide sequences in the sample specify the same CDR3. The V call is TRBV6-1, the J call TRBJ1-6; D gene unclear. The CDR3 is made up of 16 amino acids. Germline V gene lookup returns CDR1 MNHNS and CDR2 SASEGT. The CDR3 sequence: CASKVSPLTPNSPLHF. The CDR3 DNA sequence: TGTGCCAGCAAGGTTTCGCCGCTAACTCCAAATTCACCACTCCACTTT.

This clone was seen only once. The chain links TRBV20-1 to TRBJ2-3, with a tentative D call TRBD2 (5 bases). CDR3 size: 11 residues. CDR1 DFQATT and CDR2 SNEGSKA come from the germline V gene (reference sequence). The CDR3 bases are TGCGGAGGCTCCAGCACAGATACGCAGTATTTT. It encodes CGGSSTDTQYF.

By share of the sample, this clone is medium-sized (0.01 to 0.1%). Within the sample, other DNA sequences also encode this same CDR3. The rearrangement links TRBV6-1 to TRBJ2-7; 8 nucleotides agree with TRBD1. CDR3 length equals 15 residues. V shed 7 bases, J shed 5 bases, and the junction held 13 bases outside the gene matches. Germline-derived CDR1 and CDR2 are MNHNS and SASEGT. The chain's CDR3 is CASTPPGAGGDEQYF. CDR3 in DNA: TGTGCCAGCACCCCCCCCGGAGCAGGGGGCGACGAGCAGTACTTC.

This clone was counted many times. A much more abundant neighbour one base away suggests this may be a read error. The CDR3 DNA follows: TGTGCCAGCAGCTTGTCCCATCTGAAGGGCCACACCTTC. It translates to CASSLSHLKGHTF. The chain has TRBV5-6 and TRBJ1-2, with D uncertain. The V end lost 1 base, the J end lost 12 bases, and 16 bases lay between the germline ends. CDR3 length equals 13 residues. The V gene's germline CDR1 is SGHDT and CDR2 YYEEEE.

This clone was recorded many times. At the DNA level, this CDR3 is encoded by other sequences in the same sample as well. The chain recombines TRBV18 with TRBJ2-1; D call uncertain. Germline assignment: CDR1 KGHSH and CDR2 LQKENI. This CDR3 has 11 amino acids. The V end lost 6 bases, the J end lost 5 bases, and 5 bases lay between the germline ends. The CDR3 bases are TGTGCCAGCTCTCTCGACAATGAGCAGTTCTTC. It translates to CASSLDNEQFF.

This clone was observed at least ten times. V and J are TRBV6-4 and TRBJ1-4, with 7 bases fitting TRBD1. CDR1 and CDR2 (germline): MRHNA, SNTAGT. V trimming: 0 bases; J trimming: 5 bases; junction bases outside the gene matches: 9. This CDR3 spans 17 amino acids. The CDR3 DNA is TGTGCCAGCAGTGACTCAAGGGACAGCCAACCGAATGAAAAACTGTTTTTT. It yields the protein CASSDSRDSQPNEKLFF.

Regarding this clone: A much larger clone differs from this one at a single base, so this may be a read error. The chain couples TRBV30 to TRBJ2-5; D is undetermined. This CDR3 is 10 amino acids long. Germline loops: CDR1 GTSNPN, CDR2 SVGIG (reference sequence). The CDR3 spells CARSEETQYF. As DNA, the CDR3 is TGTGCCCGGAGCGAAGAGACCCAGTACTTC.

This sequence joins TRBV27 and TRBJ2-5; 8 bases agree with TRBD2. The CDR3 has 18 residues. Germline loops: CDR1 MNHEY, CDR2 SMNVEV (reference sequence). V dropped 4 bases and J dropped 0; count of bases not matched to a gene: 13. For the CDR3, the DNA is TGTGCCAGCAGTTCGGTGCCTAGCGGGTGGTTTAACCAAGAGACCCAGTACTTC. As protein: CASSSVPSGWFNQETQYF.

The CDR3 region is CASSYGTGRADTQYF. In DNA form, the CDR3 reads TGTGCCAGCAGTTACGGGACGGGGAGGGCAGATACGCAGTATTTT. The chain couples TRBV6-2 or TRBV6-3 to TRBJ2-3, with TRBD2 matching 7 bases. V lost 2 bases, J lost 4 bases, and 6 bases stayed unmatched. The germline gives CDR1 MNHEY, CDR2 SVGEGT. The CDR3 extends over 15 amino acids.

This clone has a count of ten or more. V usage is TRBV27 and J usage is TRBJ1-1; 8 bases agree with TRBD1. Germline CDR1 MNHEY, CDR2 SMNVEV (reference sequence). The CDR3 consists of 15 residues. The trim removed 2 bases at V and 5 bases at J, leaving 7 bases unmatched. CDR3 nucleotides: TGTGCCAGCAGTTTAGAAATGAGACAGGGGACTGAAGCTTTCTTT. Its translation is CASSLEMRQGTEAFF.

V is TRBV5-4 and J is TRBJ1-1; TRBD1 matches 7 bases. J lost 8 bases, V lost 4 bases, and 11 bases had no gene match. The length of the CDR3 is 14 residues. Germline values: CDR1 SGHNT, CDR2 YYREEE (reference sequence). In DNA, the CDR3 is TGTGCCAGCAGCCGGGCGGGACAGCGGGGAGAAGCTTTCTTT. This codes for CASSRAGQRGEAFF.